A single sample is the source of the 17 T cell receptor beta chains below, sequenced in a study of cytomegalovirus exposure and HLA in healthy donors. PCR was performed using 60 Vbeta and 13 Jbeta primers. Assay: immunoSEQ multiplex PCR; the TCRdb copy retains only in-frame clones and omits some. The sample shows 180,000 or so clones, roughly three quarters of them seen only once. The material sequenced was PBMCs. All receptors derive from a male donor in good health and CMV-seronegative.

The chain joins TRBV4-3 to TRBJ2-1, with 8 positions matching TRBD1. The CDR3 has 16 amino acids. V was pared by 3 bases and J by 3 bases, with 7 bases of the junction left unmatched. CDR1 and CDR2 from the germline V gene are LGHNA and YSLEER. The CDR3 DNA follows: TGCGCCAGCAGCCAGGACAGGGAGAGGCGCTACAATGAGCAGTTCTTC. It is translated as CASSQDRERRYNEQFF.

The chain is built from TRBV19 and TRBJ1-5; weak D call: TRBD1 (6 bases). CDR1 is LNHDA and CDR2 is SQIVND in the germline V gene (reference sequence). V shed 7 bases and J shed 2 bases, with 15 bases lying between them. The CDR3 is 15 amino acids. CDR3 sequence reads: CASILQGRGNQPQHF. CDR3 DNA: TGTGCCAGTATACTACAGGGTCGAGGCAATCAGCCCCAGCATTTT.

A word on this clone: No conserved phenylalanine or tryptophan ends this CDR3, so it is likely a read error. This rearrangement joins TRBV6-5 to TRBJ1-2; possibly TRBD1 for D (6 bases). The V and J ends lost 2 bases and 0 bases respectively, with 13 bases between them. Germline CDR1 and CDR2: MNHEY and SVGAGI. CDR3 length equals 16 residues. The DNA of the CDR3 is TGTGCCAGCAGTTACCCTCCGGGACACGCTAACTATGGCTACACCCTC. Translation: CASSYPPGHANYGYTL.

As regards this clone: A read error may account for a junction end that differs from germline. The rearrangement links TRBV6-5 to TRBJ2-7; TRBD2 might be the D (5 bases). Germline values: CDR1 MNHEY, CDR2 SVGAGI. The CDR3 contains 15 residues. This CDR3 reads CASSYSNLGSYERYF. As DNA, the CDR3 is TGTGCCAGCAGTTACTCGAACCTGGGGAGCTACGAGCGGTACTTC.

This chain uses TRBV7-6 with TRBJ2-7; tentatively, D is TRBD2 (7 bases). V lost 5 bases and J 7 bases, leaving 18 bases between the germline ends. The germline CDR1 and CDR2 sequences are SGHVS and FNYEAQ. The CDR3 is 14 amino acids. The CDR3 loop is CASSPVGGLGEQYF. CDR3 bases: TGTGCCAGCAGCCCCGTGGGGGGGCTTGGTGAGCAGTACTTC.

V usage is TRBV11-3 and J usage is TRBJ1-1; a weak D match, TRBD1 (6 bases). There are 13 residues in the CDR3. Germline CDR1 reads SGHNT; CDR2 reads YENEEA. V lost 5 bases to trimming and J lost 8 bases, with 15 bases between them. The CDR3 DNA reads TGTGCCAGCAGCCCCCGAGGACAGAGCGAAGCTTTCTTT. Translated: CASSPRGQSEAFF.

Of note for this clone: This sample also contains other DNA sequences that code for the same CDR3. The rearrangement links TRBV28 to TRBJ2-7; D remains ambiguous. CDR1 and CDR2 from the germline V gene are MDHEN and SYDVKM. The CDR3 sequence is 12 residues long. Trimming stripped 6 bases from V and 0 bases from J, with 6 bases between. The CDR3 DNA follows: TGTGCCAGCAGCACCAGCTCCTACGAGCAGTACTTC. Its protein product is CASSTSSYEQYF.

V is TRBV6-5 and J is TRBJ1-1; a weak D match, TRBD1 (5 bases). Germline CDR1 reads MNHEY; CDR2 reads SVGAGI. Trimming cost V 9 bases and J 4 bases, with 18 bases left between them. This CDR3 has 14 residues. The CDR3 bases are TGTGCCAGTCCGCGGGATAGGCAGGGCACTGAAGCTTTCTTT. This gives the protein CASPRDRQGTEAFF.

The chain links TRBV28 to TRBJ2-1, with 14 nucleotides matching TRBD2. The trim removed 6 bases at V and 2 bases at J, leaving 6 bases unmatched. Looked up from germline, CDR1 is MDHEN and CDR2 is SYDVKM. The CDR3 loop spans 17 amino acids. CDR3 loop: CASRGTSGRPPYNEQFF. CDR3 sequence (DNA): TGTGCCAGCAGGGGGACTAGCGGGAGACCGCCCTACAATGAGCAGTTCTTC.

The chain couples TRBV25-1 to TRBJ1-1, with 8 bases fitting TRBD1. The V segment lost 10 bases and the J segment 7 bases; nucleotides outside the gene matches: 11. Germline V lookup: CDR1 MGHDK, CDR2 SYGVNS. The CDR3 sequence is 13 residues long. This CDR3 reads CATRGQATSEAFF. In DNA form, the CDR3 reads TGTGCCACTAGGGGACAGGCTACTAGTGAAGCTTTCTTT.

The chain is built from TRBV25-1 and TRBJ1-5; tentatively, D is TRBD1 (6 bases). This CDR3 is 15 amino acids long. CDR1 and CDR2 from the germline V gene are MGHDK and SYGVNS. V gave up 5 bases and J gave up 0 bases, with 11 bases separating them. The CDR3 protein is CASSQGSLSNQPQHF. The DNA for the CDR3 is TGTGCCAGCAGTCAGGGGTCTCTTAGCAATCAGCCCCAGCATTTT.

The V call is TRBV15, the J call TRBJ2-5; 9 positions match TRBD2. This CDR3 spans 15 amino acids. Germline CDR1 is LNHNV and CDR2 is YYDKDF (reference sequence). The J segment lost 2 bases and the V segment lost 6 bases, leaving 7 bases of the junction unmatched. The CDR3 reads CATSGRLAGQETQYF. Written as DNA, the CDR3 is TGTGCCACCAGTGGCCGGCTAGCGGGACAAGAGACCCAGTACTTC.

The chain links TRBV9 to TRBJ2-5; no reliable D call. Per germline, CDR1 SGDLS and CDR2 YYNGEE. CDR3 length: 15 residues. Trimming removed 3 bases at V and 5 bases at J, with 17 bases between. The CDR3 DNA reads as TGTGCCAGCAGCGCCCTCGGGTCCGCGGCGGAGACCCAGTACTTC. This sequence encodes CASSALGSAAETQYF.

The V gene is TRBV27, the J gene TRBJ2-7; 10 bases match TRBD1. The CDR3 sequence is 15 residues long. Germline CDR1 and CDR2: MNHEY and SMNVEV (reference sequence). V trimming: 2 bases; J trimming: 5 bases; junction bases outside the gene matches: 6. The CDR3 sequence is CASSLRTGGRNEQYF. The CDR3, as DNA: TGTGCCAGCAGTTTAAGGACAGGGGGACGAAACGAGCAGTACTTC.

The chain uses TRBV28 and TRBJ1-5, with a weak D call TRBD1 (6 bases). This CDR3 contains 17 residues. Looked up from germline, CDR1 is MDHEN and CDR2 is SYDVKM. Trimming stripped 3 bases from V and 1 base from J, with 16 bases between. CDR3 sequence reads: CASSFHRQAVSNQPQHF. DNA for the CDR3: TGTGCCAGCAGTTTTCACCGACAGGCCGTCAGCAATCAGCCCCAGCATTTT.

As for this clone: The sample has other DNA sequences that encode this CDR3 too. J is TRBJ1-2 and V is TRBV29-1; the match to TRBD1 covers 9 bases. The J segment lost 13 bases and the V segment lost 3 bases, leaving 12 bases of the junction unmatched. The germline V gene has CDR1 SQVTM and CDR2 ANQGSEA. The CDR3 has 13 amino acids. The CDR3: CSVEDSGTGHPTF. The CDR3 DNA reads as TGCAGCGTTGAGGACTCCGGGACAGGGCATCCCACCTTC.

V is TRBV10-3 and J is TRBJ1-2, with TRBD1 as a possible D gene (6 bases). CDR1 and CDR2 (germline): ENHRY, SYGVKD. Trimming removed 4 bases at V and 0 bases at J, with 12 bases between. The CDR3 runs to 15 residues. As DNA, the CDR3 is TGTGCCATCAGTGGCCGGGACACCCCTAACTATGGCTACACCTTC. This codes for CAISGRDTPNYGYTF.